The sequence of this T cell receptor beta chain was determined in a study of T cells in Graves' hyperthyroidism and ophthalmopathy. V dropped 5 bases and J dropped 9 bases, with 17 bases sitting between them. Germline CDR1 MNHEY, CDR2 SVGEGT. CDR3 length: 14 amino acids. Amplified TCR beta CDR3 regions derived from RNA transcripts. HTBI primers were the set used in a first-round RT-PCR of the TCR CDR3. TCRdb re-derived calls from the multiplex PCR reads in MiXCR, one entry per CDR3 protein. The top ten hold 18% of the sample, which has 550,000 to 600,000 distinct CDR3 sequences, around 15% seen once. Among the patients, aged 18 to 65, hyperthyroidism was newly diagnosed and had lasted under 2 months.

This clonotype originated in a young woman with Graves' hyperthyroidism. The rearrangement uses TRBV6-2 or TRBV6-3 and TRBJ1-5; possibly TRBD1 for D (5 bases). Sequenced material: blood. The CDR3 coding sequence is TGTGCCAGCAGTACGGACGGGACCGTCTGGCCCCAGCATTTT. Its protein product is CASSTDGTVWPQHF.